What follows describes a single T cell receptor (beta chain). The sample belongs to a study of blood T cell repertoires in COVID-19. Looking at the study overall: The cDNA or gDNA used as material had been derived from T cells, B-cell-depleted T cells, or PBMCs.

CDR1 is SGDLS and CDR2 is YYNGEE in the germline V gene. The V end was cut by 1 base, the J end by 7 bases, with 6 bases between. CDR3 length: 12 residues. Clones were read by immunoSEQ multiplex PCR, and TCRdb kept only the in-frame ones, dropping some. The sample carries roughly 190,000 clones, around 83% recorded once. This rearrangement joins TRBV9 to TRBJ2-1; D call uncertain. Input material: PBMCs or T cells enriched from blood (not recorded which). The source of this sequence is a woman aged 40-49 years in a cohort exposed to, infected with or recovered from COVID-19 (not recorded which). DNA for the CDR3: TGTGCCAGCAGCGTACCGTATAATGAGCAGTTCTTC. Encoded protein: CASSVPYNEQFF.